This is a list of T cell receptor beta chains from one sample in a study of Siglec-9 on CD8 T cells in melanoma. Assay: immunoSEQ multiplex PCR; the TCRdb copy retains only in-frame clones and omits some. The sample gives about 36,000 clones, roughly 84% of which show up once; more than 1.5% is in the top ten. The specimen sequenced was Siglec-9- CD8+ T cells sorted from blood. The origin of the receptors is a human donor in good health. CDR3s include the opening cysteine and the closing phenylalanine or tryptophan. Fields, in order: J gene, clone size, V gene, D gene, CDR3 DNA, CDR3 protein. The D gene is left open where the match is weak. Clone size, where shown, is once, few, many, or a class for clones that have expanded.

TRBJ1-1 - TRBV7-9 - TGTGCCAGCAGCTTCTCCCCGAACACTGAAGCTTTCTTT CASSFSPNTEAFF
TRBJ2-3 - TRBV7-2 - TGTGCCAGCAGCCTTGTGAGCACAGATACGCAGTATTTT CASSLVSTDTQYF
TRBJ1-5 - TRBV6-5 - TGTGCCAGCAGAATTTCTATTAATCAGCCCCAGCATTTT CASRISINQPQHF
TRBJ2-6 - TRBV5-1 - TGCGCCAGCAGCTTTTGGCAGGTCGTCTCTGGGGCCAACGTCCTGACTTTC CASSFWQVVSGANVLTF
TRBJ1-4 - TRBV6-1 TRBD1 TGTGCCAGCAGTGACCCCGGGACAGGGGATGAAAAACTGTTTTTT CASSDPGTGDEKLFF
TRBJ2-1 - TRBV10-1 - TGCGCCAGCAGTGAGTCGCTGGATTACAATGAGCAGTTCTTC CASSESLDYNEQFF
TRBJ2-2 - TRBV5-4 - TGTGCCAGCAGCTTGGGAAACACCGGGGAGCTGTTTTTT CASSLGNTGELFF
TRBJ1-3 - TRBV11-3 - TGTGCCAGCAGCTTTAGCTCTGGAAACACCATATATTTT CASSFSSGNTIYF
TRBJ2-7 - TRBV27 TRBD1 TGTGCCAGCAGTTTAGCCGGACAGGGGGACGAGCAGTACTTC CASSLAGQGDEQYF
TRBJ2-1 once TRBV7-9 - TGTGCCAGCAGCCCATACCGGGACATAAACAATGAGCAGTTCTTC CASSPYRDINNEQFF
TRBJ1-1 few TRBV6-6 - TGTGCCAGCAGTACCTCGGACCGGAACACTGAAGCTTTCTTT CASSTSDRNTEAFF
TRBJ1-1 - TRBV9 - TGTGCCAGCAGCGTAGGTCAGGACATTAAACGTGCTTTCTTT CASSVGQDIKRAFF
TRBJ1-5 - TRBV2 TRBD1 TGTGCCAGCAGTGAGGTCCAGGGGGAGAGGGACGGCAATCAGCCCCAGCATTTT CASSEVQGERDGNQPQHF
TRBJ2-7 - TRBV5-1 TRBD1 TGCGCCAGCAGCGGACCGGGACAGGGTCTAACCGAGCAGTACTTC CASSGPGQGLTEQYF
TRBJ2-1 - TRBV5-8 - TGTGCCAGCAGCTTGGTCTGGGCAGGGCAAAATGAGCAGTTCTTC CASSLVWAGQNEQFF
TRBJ1-3 - TRBV5-6 - TGTGCCAGCAGCTTGTCGGGGGTGTTACCTGGAAACACCATATATTTT CASSLSGVLPGNTIYF
TRBJ2-7 - TRBV7-8 - TGTGCCAGTTCGTGGGCGGTTAGTACCTACGAGCAGTACTTC CASSWAVSTYEQYF
TRBJ2-1 - TRBV28 - TGTGCCAGCAGTTTATTCAGGGGTGGGTACAATGAGCAGTTCTTC CASSLFRGGYNEQFF
TRBJ2-5 - TRBV7-9 - TGTGCCAGCAGCTTAGATCACCTTCAAGAGACCCAGTACTTC CASSLDHLQETQYF
TRBJ2-7 once TRBV5-6 TRBD1 TGTGCCAGCAGCTTAGGACAGGGGAGCTACGAGCAGTACTTC CASSLGQGSYEQYF
TRBJ1-2 - TRBV19 - TGTGCCAGTAACTCGGGGGCTGCTAACTATGGCTACACCTTC CASNSGAANYGYTF
TRBJ1-2 - TRBV6-5 - TGTGCCAGCAGTTATGTGCAGGGTGGTGATGGCTACACCTTC CASSYVQGGDGYTF
TRBJ2-1 - TRBV27 TRBD1 TGTGCCAGCAGTTTTTTCAGGGGGCAGGATGAGCAGTTCTTC CASSFFRGQDEQFF
TRBJ1-5 few TRBV28 - TGTGCCAGCAGCCACTCAGCGGCCCTTAGCAATCAGCCCCAGCATTTT CASSHSAALSNQPQHF
TRBJ1-2 - TRBV29-1 - TGCAGCGTTGAACCTCCGGGGGATGGCTACACCTTC CSVEPPGDGYTF
TRBJ2-1 - TRBV4-1 - TGCGCCAGCAGCCAAGATGGGTCTCTGGCCTACAATGAGCAGTTCTTC CASSQDGSLAYNEQFF